This entry lists 8 T cell receptor beta chains sequenced from one sample in a study of early T cells in non-severe SARS-CoV-2 infection. MiXCR, applied by TCRdb to the 5' RACE reads, yields one record per CDR3 protein. The profile covers 60,000 or so distinct CDR3 sequences, with less than 11% appearing a single time and about 5% taken by the ten largest. Source material: whole blood. Receptors originate from an adult who was a healthcare worker with PCR-confirmed SARS-CoV-2 infection or an uninfected control (not recorded which).

The chain combines TRBV18 with TRBJ2-1; D possibly uses TRBD1 or TRBD2 (5 bases each). Per the germline V gene, CDR1 is KGHSH and CDR2 is LQKENI. With 1 base removed from V and 9 bases from J, the gap between germline ends came to 16 bases. This CDR3 is 15 amino acids long. The CDR3 spells CASSPRQRASTEQFF. CDR3 sequence (DNA): TGTGCCAGCTCACCACGACAGAGGGCGTCGACTGAGCAGTTCTTC.

The chain joins TRBV10-3 to TRBJ2-2; D ambiguous. CDR1 is ENHRY and CDR2 is SYGVKD in the germline V gene. The CDR3 has 14 residues. V dropped 8 bases and J dropped 2 bases, with 12 bases sitting between them. CDR3 in DNA: TGTGCCATCCGCCCCTCCGTAAACACCGGGGAGCTGTTTTTT. Protein sequence: CAIRPSVNTGELFF.

This clonotype was detected ten times or more. The chain links TRBV5-5 to TRBJ2-1; D may be TRBD2 (5 bases). Germline CDR1 reads SGHKS; CDR2 reads YYEKEE (reference sequence). V was pared by 4 bases and J by 0 bases, with 14 bases between. CDR3 length equals 16 residues. The CDR3 region is CASSLLFRGSYNEQFF. In DNA, the CDR3 is TGTGCCAGCAGCCTCCTTTTTCGGGGCTCCTACAATGAGCAGTTCTTC.

With regard to this clonotype: One base away lies a much larger clone, so this may be a sequencing read error. This chain links TRBV7-9 with TRBJ2-1, with D possibly being TRBD2 (5 bases). The CDR3 loop spans 15 amino acids. The germline CDR1 and CDR2 sequences are SEHNR and FQNEAQ (reference sequence). The CDR3 DNA reads as TGTGCCAGCAGCCCGGACTTGTTCTCCTACTATGAGCAGTTCTTC. Protein sequence: CASSPDLFSYYEQFF.

This clonotype was picked up a small number of times. The rearrangement joins TRBV11-3 to TRBJ2-2, with a possible D match to TRBD1 (6 bases). The germline V and J ends were trimmed by 5 bases and 6 bases, with 16 bases remaining between them. The CDR3 covers 15 residues. The V gene's germline CDR1 is SGHNT and CDR2 YENEEA. Here the CDR3 reads CASSHNTGIPGELFF. CDR3 DNA: TGTGCCAGCAGCCATAATACAGGGATCCCCGGGGAGCTGTTTTTT. The full variable domain, completed using reference TRBV11-3 and TRBJ2-2, is EAGVVQSPRYKIIEKKQPVAFWCNPISGHNTLYWYLQNLGQGPELLIRYENEEAVDDSQLPKDRFSAERLKGVDSTLKIQPAELGDSAVYLCASSHNTGIPGELFFGEGSRLTVL.

V is TRBV6-2 or TRBV6-3 and J is TRBJ2-1, with D uncertain. Germline loops: CDR1 MNHEY, CDR2 SVGEGT. The CDR3 consists of 14 residues. V lost 7 bases to trimming and J lost 0 bases, with 10 bases between them. CDR3 residues: CASNRPSSYNEQFF. As DNA, the CDR3 is TGTGCCAGCAATCGACCCAGCTCCTACAATGAGCAGTTCTTC.

This clonotype came up a few times. The V gene is TRBV29-1, the J gene TRBJ1-2; D is uncertain. Trimming removed 3 bases at V and 5 bases at J, with 13 bases between. There are 13 residues in the CDR3. Germline V gene sequence: CDR1 SQVTM, CDR2 ANQGSEA. CDR3 nucleotides: TGCAGCGTTGATGAAGGGAAAATTTATGGCTACACCTTC. Translating it yields CSVDEGKIYGYTF.

In this sample, this clonotype turned up many times. The CDR3 DNA sequence: TGTGCCAGCAGTTACCGACTAGCGGGAGTAATTCCCGGGGAGCTGTTTTTT. As protein: CASSYRLAGVIPGELFF. This rearrangement joins TRBV6-2 or TRBV6-3 to TRBJ2-2; 12 bases are shared with TRBD2. Germline CDR1 MNHEY, CDR2 SVGEGT. This CDR3 region has 17 residues. Unmatched junction bases numbered 7, after V lost 2 bases and J lost 6 bases.